The 27 T cell receptor beta chains presented below share a single source sample, sequenced in a study of T cell responses to AZD1222 COVID-19 vaccine. Some clones are missing from TCRdb's copy, which holds only in-frame ones; the method was immunoSEQ multiplex PCR. Of about 73,000 clones in the sample, approximately 90% were seen once. This specimen was peripheral blood, taken on day 0 of AZD1222 vaccination. Receptor source: an adult in good health.

This clone came up a few times. This sequence joins TRBV7-9 and TRBJ1-5; D is unclear. Germline assignment: CDR1 SEHNR and CDR2 FQNEAQ (reference sequence). Trimming took off 1 base at V and 10 bases at J, with 11 bases between the two ends. The CDR3 sequence is 13 residues long. The CDR3 loop is CASSLGGFDPQHF. CDR3 coding DNA: TGTGCCAGCAGCTTAGGAGGATTCGATCCCCAGCATTTT.

The rearrangement uses TRBV28 and TRBJ1-5; D is perhaps TRBD1 (6 bases). Germline-derived CDR1 and CDR2 are MDHEN and SYDVKM. Trimming shortened V by 7 bases and J by 2 bases, and 12 bases separated the two germline ends. The CDR3 consists of 14 residues. The CDR3 bases are TGTGCCAGCACCAATGCAGGGGGCAATCAGCCCCAGCATTTT. Translated, it gives CASTNAGGNQPQHF.

The chain couples TRBV11-2 to TRBJ1-6; D is unclear. V lost 2 bases and J lost 6, with 8 bases in between. The CDR3 is made up of 14 amino acids. Germline CDR1 reads SGHAT; CDR2 reads FQNNGV. The CDR3 bases are TGTGCCAGCAGCTTACGGGCCGGTAATTCACCCCTCCACTTT. Its protein product is CASSLRAGNSPLHF.

The chain links TRBV30 to TRBJ2-1; possible D gene TRBD2, 5 bases. CDR3 size: 16 residues. The V gene lost 0 bases and the J gene lost 5 bases, with 17 bases spanning the gap. Looked up from germline, CDR1 is GTSNPN and CDR2 is SVGIG (reference sequence). CDR3 DNA sequence: TGTGCCTGGAGTGTACCTCAAACGGGGAAAGACAATGAGCAGTTCTTC. This translates into CAWSVPQTGKDNEQFF.

V is TRBV5-5 and J is TRBJ2-3; D tentatively fits TRBD1 or TRBD2 (5 bases each). The ends were cut back, 0 bases at V and 2 bases at J, with 16 bases in the middle. CDR1 and CDR2 (germline): SGHKS, YYEKEE (reference sequence). CDR3 length equals 17 residues. The CDR3 nucleotides are TGTGCCAGCAGCTTGGAAGAGGGGTGGGGCCCCACAGATACGCAGTATTTT. Its translation: CASSLEEGWGPTDTQYF.

The rearrangement links TRBV5-1 to TRBJ2-2, with 11 positions matching TRBD2. This CDR3 contains 15 residues. V gave up 4 bases and J gave up 3 bases; unmatched junction bases: 2. From germline, CDR1 is SGHRS and CDR2 YFSETQ. The CDR3 sequence: CASSTGLADTGELFF. As DNA, the CDR3 is TGCGCCAGCAGCACGGGACTAGCGGACACCGGGGAGCTGTTTTTT.

The chain uses TRBV5-1 and TRBJ2-5, with 13 positions matching TRBD2. CDR3 length: 15 amino acids. Per the germline V gene, CDR1 is SGHRS and CDR2 is YFSETQ. V shed 3 bases, J shed 9 bases, and the junction held 8 bases outside the gene matches. The CDR3 coding sequence is TGCGCCAGCAGCTACGGGACTAGCGGGGAGAAAGCCCAGTACTTC. It codes for CASSYGTSGEKAQYF.

A note on this clone: Germline is not matched at one junction end, which may reflect a read error. The rearrangement links TRBV3-1 (or the pseudogene TRBV3-2) to TRBJ1-4, with unresolved D. Germline V gene sequence: CDR1 LGHDT, CDR2 YNNKEL (reference sequence). This CDR3 has 14 amino acids. The CDR3: CASSQDIGNDKLFF. Here the CDR3 DNA reads TGTGCCAGCAGCCAAGACATCGGTAATGACAAACTGTTTTTT.

The V gene is TRBV6-2 or TRBV6-3, the J gene TRBJ1-6; D is ambiguous. The germline V gene has CDR1 MNHEY and CDR2 SVGEGT. This CDR3 spans 17 amino acids. V was cut by 6 bases and J by 7 bases, with 22 bases left in between. The CDR3 sequence: CASSPDTRYRKNSPLHF. CDR3 coding DNA: TGTGCCAGCAGCCCTGACACTCGATACCGAAAAAATTCACCCCTCCACTTT.

The CDR3 DNA sequence: TGTGCCAGCAGCCCCGTGGAGGGCTCCCAAGAGACCCAGTACTTC. Translation: CASSPVEGSQETQYF. This chain connects TRBV28 to TRBJ2-5, with D possibly TRBD2 on 6 matching bases. Germline-derived CDR1 and CDR2 are MDHEN and SYDVKM. V lost 6 bases to trimming and J lost 1 base, with 15 bases between them. CDR3 length: 15 amino acids.

V gene TRBV5-6 combines with J gene TRBJ2-1, with 16 bases aligning to TRBD2. CDR3 length: 19 residues. V lost 0 bases and J lost 9; bases outside the gene matches: 12. Germline V lookup: CDR1 SGHDT, CDR2 YYEEEE. The CDR3 sequence is CASSLDRVGLAGGPGEQFF. CDR3 coding DNA: TGTGCCAGCAGCTTGGACAGGGTGGGACTAGCGGGAGGGCCGGGTGAGCAGTTCTTC.

The chain recombines TRBV3-1 (or the pseudogene TRBV3-2) with TRBJ2-7, with unresolved D. Between the trimmed V and J ends, which lost 0 bases and 6 bases, there was a span of 18 bases. This CDR3 region has 16 residues. In germline, CDR1 is LGHDT, CDR2 YNNKEL (reference sequence). CDR3 loop: CASSQDALGSVLEQYF. In DNA, the CDR3 is TGTGCCAGCAGCCAAGATGCCCTGGGTTCTGTTCTCGAGCAGTACTTC.

This clone has only one observation. The gene calls are TRBV5-4 and TRBJ2-3; 9 positions agree with TRBD2. Germline V gives CDR1 SGHNT, CDR2 YYREEE (reference sequence). The ends lost 4 bases at V and 2 bases at J; junction bases unmatched: 8. CDR3 size: 16 residues. Here the CDR3 DNA reads TGTGCCAGCAGCCCTCTGACTAGCGGACCCACAGATACGCAGTATTTT. Its protein product is CASSPLTSGPTDTQYF.

The chain uses TRBV30 and TRBJ1-6, with D hard to call. The CDR3 is made up of 14 amino acids. The germline gives CDR1 GTSNPN, CDR2 SVGIG (reference sequence). The V and J ends lost 3 bases and 1 base respectively, with 7 bases between them. DNA of the CDR3: TGTGCCTGGAGAAGGAAGTCCTATAATTCACCCCTCCACTTT. Amino acids: CAWRRKSYNSPLHF.

The chain joins TRBV28 to TRBJ2-2; 9 nucleotides line up with TRBD1. The CDR3 loop spans 15 amino acids. Trimming at V came to 2 bases and at J to 3 bases, leaving 1 base not matched to a gene. Looked up from germline, CDR1 is MDHEN and CDR2 is SYDVKM. CDR3 nucleotide sequence: TGTGCCAGCAGTTTAGGGGACAGGGACACCGGGGAGCTGTTTTTT. Protein product: CASSLGDRDTGELFF. Filled out from reference TRBV28 and TRBJ2-2, the complete variable domain reads DVKVTQSSRYLVKRTGEKVFLECVQDMDHENMFWYRQDPGLGLRLIYFSYDVKMKEKGDIPEGYSVSREKKERFSLILESASTNQTSMYLCASSLGDRDTGELFFGEGSRLTVL.

The rearrangement joins TRBV25-1 to TRBJ2-5; 7 positions agree with TRBD2. V lost 4 bases and J lost 5; bases outside the gene matches: 10. CDR3 length: 15 amino acids. Germline loops: CDR1 MGHDK, CDR2 SYGVNS. CDR3 amino acids: CASSGASGASETQYF. DNA of the CDR3: TGTGCCAGCAGTGGGGCTAGCGGAGCCAGCGAGACCCAGTACTTC.

The chain is built from TRBV6-5 and TRBJ1-2, with D hard to call. Trimming removed 5 bases from V and 0 bases from J, with 13 bases in between. The germline CDR1 and CDR2 sequences are MNHEY and SVGAGI. This CDR3 is built from 15 residues. In nucleotides, the CDR3 is TGTGCCAGCAGTCCCTCGACGGAACCTAACTATGGCTACACCTTC. Translating gives CASSPSTEPNYGYTF.

The J gene is TRBJ2-2, the V gene TRBV11-2, with a tentative D call TRBD1 (6 bases). Trimming removed 5 bases from V and 3 bases from J, with 10 bases in between. CDR3 length: 14 amino acids. The germline V gene has CDR1 SGHAT and CDR2 FQNNGV. The CDR3 coding sequence is TGTGCCAGCAGCGCCAGACAGGACACCGGGGAGCTGTTTTTT. It yields the protein CASSARQDTGELFF.

The chain couples TRBV12-3 or TRBV12-4 to TRBJ2-7; 7 positions match TRBD1. Trimming took 6 bases from V and 6 from J; bases not matched to a gene: 8. This CDR3 has 13 amino acids. CDR3 bases: TGTGCCAGCAGATCCCTAACAGGGGTCGAGCAGTACTTC. It yields the protein CASRSLTGVEQYF.

The J gene is TRBJ2-7, the V gene TRBV3-1 (or the pseudogene TRBV3-2); D unresolved. Deletions cut 0 bases from V and 3 bases from J, with 0 bases between. The CDR3 sequence is 11 residues long. Germline CDR1 LGHDT, CDR2 YNNKEL (reference sequence). CDR3 DNA: TGTGCCAGCAGCCAAGACTACGAGCAGTACTTC. Its translation: CASSQDYEQYF.

The chain combines TRBV7-2 with TRBJ1-5; no definite D call. Germline CDR1 and CDR2: SGHTA and FQGNSA. The CDR3 runs to 15 residues. V was clipped by 5 bases and J by 2 bases, with 13 bases between them. The CDR3 here is CASSATLWGNQPQHF. In nucleotides, the CDR3 is TGTGCCAGCAGCGCCACGCTTTGGGGCAATCAGCCCCAGCATTTT.

This rearrangement joins TRBV3-1 (or the pseudogene TRBV3-2) to TRBJ2-1, with 11 bases matching TRBD2. The trim removed 3 bases at V and 6 bases at J, leaving 13 bases unmatched. Germline V gene sequence: CDR1 LGHDT, CDR2 YNNKEL (reference sequence). This CDR3 has 18 residues. The CDR3 DNA is TGTGCCAGCAGCCAGAGCCTAGCGGGGGGCCGCGTGGCCAATGAGCAGTTCTTC. It codes for CASSQSLAGGRVANEQFF.

V is TRBV7-2 and J is TRBJ2-7; D not resolved. The CDR3 contains 15 residues. V was cut by 0 bases and J by 7 bases, with 16 bases left in between. The germline CDR1 and CDR2 sequences are SGHTA and FQGNSA. CDR3 sequence reads: CASSLASPLGWEQYF. CDR3 coding DNA: TGTGCCAGCAGCTTAGCTAGTCCTCTAGGGTGGGAGCAGTACTTC.

The V call is TRBV7-3, the J call TRBJ2-7; the D is unclear. V dropped 2 bases and J dropped 0 bases, with 5 bases sitting between them. The CDR3 is 13 residues long. Germline values: CDR1 SGHTA, CDR2 FQGTGA. The CDR3 DNA is TGTGCCAGCAGCTTATACGGCTCCTACGAGCAGTACTTC. It encodes CASSLYGSYEQYF.

V usage is TRBV27 and J usage is TRBJ2-1; 9 nucleotides line up with TRBD2. V lost 3 bases to trimming and J lost 8 bases; unmatched junction nucleotides: 8. This CDR3 has 15 residues. Germline V lookup: CDR1 MNHEY, CDR2 SMNVEV (reference sequence). CDR3 residues: CASSFGIAGVDEQFF. The CDR3 DNA is TGTGCCAGCAGTTTCGGGATAGCGGGAGTCGATGAGCAGTTCTTC.

This rearrangement joins TRBV6-5 to TRBJ2-7; D may correspond to TRBD1 or TRBD2 (6 bases each). Germline CDR1 reads MNHEY; CDR2 reads SVGAGI. The CDR3 runs to 16 residues. Trimming took 2 bases from V and 3 from J, leaving 17 bases between them. CDR3: CASSYDRGGTYYEQYF. The DNA of the CDR3 is TGTGCCAGCAGTTACGACAGAGGCGGGACATACTACGAGCAGTACTTC.

The V call is TRBV5-1, the J call TRBJ1-3; D gene ambiguous. The CDR3 consists of 16 residues. Trimming removed 0 bases from V and 3 bases from J, with 13 bases in between. Germline V gene data show CDR1 as SGHRS and CDR2 as YFSETQ. The CDR3 protein is CASSLEHSSLGNTIYF. The CDR3 nucleotides read TGCGCCAGCAGCTTGGAACATAGTTCCCTTGGAAACACCATATATTTT.